Below, 4 T cell receptor beta chains from the same sample are listed, as sequenced in a study of T cell repertoires in cytomegalovirus infection. TCRdb analysed the reads with MiXCR anew, one entry per CDR3 protein. The sample holds 230,000 or so distinct CDR3 sequences, roughly 34% seen once. For these receptors, no antigen is known. Sequenced here: CD8+ T cells from cultured PBMCs, sampled from culture after CMV antigen stimulation. The receptors were sampled from a human donor in good health (CMV status not recorded). Some clones in this sample may be carry-over from other donors' samples.

This clonotype was counted a few times. V usage is TRBV7-2 and J usage is TRBJ1-2; a weak D match, TRBD1 (5 bases). Germline-derived CDR1 and CDR2 are SGHTA and FQGNSA. The CDR3 consists of 16 residues. Between the trimmed V and J ends, which lost 5 bases and 2 bases, there was a span of 18 bases. CDR3 region: CASSPPRGDPNYGYTF. DNA of the CDR3: TGTGCCAGCAGCCCCCCCCGGGGCGATCCCAACTATGGCTACACCTTC. Variable domain in full (rest from reference TRBV7-2 and TRBJ1-2): GAGVSQSPSNKVTEKGKDVELRCDPISGHTALYWYRQSLGQGLEFLIYFQGNSAPDKSGLPSDRFSAERTGGSVSTLTIQRTQQEDSAVYLCASSPPRGDPNYGYTFGSGTRLTVV.

The V call is TRBV10-2, the J call TRBJ2-1; 16 bases align to TRBD2. This CDR3 has 15 amino acids. Trimming removed 7 bases from V and 6 bases from J; junction bases left unmatched: 3. Germline CDR1 WSHSY, CDR2 SAAADI. The CDR3 DNA reads TGCGCCAGCACTGGGACTAGCGGGGGGGTCAATGAGCAGTTCTTC. This gives the protein CASTGTSGGVNEQFF.

The chain uses TRBV7-6 and TRBJ2-5; 9 nucleotides match TRBD1. With V trimmed by 5 bases and J by 5 bases, 6 bases remained unmatched. The length of the CDR3 is 14 residues. Germline lookup yields CDR1 SGHVS and CDR2 FNYEAQ. The CDR3: CASSQNRGPETQYF. The CDR3, as DNA: TGTGCCAGCAGCCAAAACAGGGGGCCTGAGACCCAGTACTTC.

This chain joins TRBV28 and TRBJ1-6; the D gene is possibly TRBD1 (5 bases). V was cut by 3 bases and J by 9 bases, with 12 bases left in between. This CDR3 has 14 residues. Per the germline V gene, CDR1 is MDHEN and CDR2 is SYDVKM. The DNA for the CDR3 is TGTGCCAGCAGTTTGAGAAGACAGTTTTCACCCCTCCACTTT. Amino acid sequence: CASSLRRQFSPLHF.